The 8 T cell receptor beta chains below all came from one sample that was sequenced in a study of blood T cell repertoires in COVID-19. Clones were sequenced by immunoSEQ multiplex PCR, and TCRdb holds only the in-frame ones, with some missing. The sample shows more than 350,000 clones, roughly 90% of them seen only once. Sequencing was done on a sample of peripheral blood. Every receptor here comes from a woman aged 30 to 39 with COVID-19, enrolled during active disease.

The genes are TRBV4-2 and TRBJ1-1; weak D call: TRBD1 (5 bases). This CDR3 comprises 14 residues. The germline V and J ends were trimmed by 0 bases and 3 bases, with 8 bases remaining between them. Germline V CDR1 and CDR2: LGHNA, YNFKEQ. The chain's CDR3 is CASSQDRADTEAFF. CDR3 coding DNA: TGTGCCAGCAGCCAAGACAGGGCCGACACTGAAGCTTTCTTT.

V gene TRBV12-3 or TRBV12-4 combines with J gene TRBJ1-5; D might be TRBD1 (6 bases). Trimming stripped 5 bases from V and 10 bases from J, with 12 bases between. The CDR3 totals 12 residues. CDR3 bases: TGTGCCAGCAGTCAGGGGTTTCTCCCCCAGCATTTT. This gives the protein CASSQGFLPQHF.

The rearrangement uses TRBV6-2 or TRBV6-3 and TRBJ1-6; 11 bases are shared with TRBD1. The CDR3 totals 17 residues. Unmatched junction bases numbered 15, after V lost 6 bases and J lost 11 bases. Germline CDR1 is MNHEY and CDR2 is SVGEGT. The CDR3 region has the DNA TGTGCCAGCAGCTCGTCCGGGACAGGGGGGATGAAGACACCCCTCCACTTT. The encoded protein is CASSSSGTGGMKTPLHF.

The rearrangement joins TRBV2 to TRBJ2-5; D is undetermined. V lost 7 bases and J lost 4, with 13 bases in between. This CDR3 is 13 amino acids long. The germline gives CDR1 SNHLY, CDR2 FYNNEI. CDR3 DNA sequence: TGTGCCAGCAATCCCAACTTGAGAGAGACCCAGTACTTC. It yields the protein CASNPNLRETQYF.

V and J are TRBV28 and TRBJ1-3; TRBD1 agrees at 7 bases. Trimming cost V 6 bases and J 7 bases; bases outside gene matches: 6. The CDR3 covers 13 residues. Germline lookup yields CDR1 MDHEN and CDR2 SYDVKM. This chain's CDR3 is CASSLTGMNTIYF. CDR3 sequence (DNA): TGTGCCAGCAGCCTGACAGGGATGAACACCATATATTTT.

The CDR3 spells CASSRDRVDEQYF. The CDR3, as DNA: TGCGCCAGCAGCCGGGACAGGGTCGACGAGCAGTACTTC. The chain employs TRBV10-1 and TRBJ2-7, with 9 bases matching TRBD1. The CDR3 sequence is 13 residues long. Germline V CDR1 and CDR2: WNHNN, SYGVQD (reference sequence). Germline trimming cut 6 bases from V and 5 bases from J; bases unmatched to any gene: 5.

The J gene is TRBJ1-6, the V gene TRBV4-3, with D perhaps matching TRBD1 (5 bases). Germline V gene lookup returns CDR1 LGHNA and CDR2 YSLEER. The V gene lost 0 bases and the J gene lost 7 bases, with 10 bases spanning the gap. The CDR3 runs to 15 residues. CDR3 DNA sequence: TGCGCCAGCAGCCAAGAAATGACAGAAAATTCACCCCTCCACTTT. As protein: CASSQEMTENSPLHF.

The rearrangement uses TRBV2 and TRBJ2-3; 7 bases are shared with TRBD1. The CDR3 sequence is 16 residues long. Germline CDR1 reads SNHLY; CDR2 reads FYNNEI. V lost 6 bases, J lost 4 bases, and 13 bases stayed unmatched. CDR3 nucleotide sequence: TGTGCCAGCAGGCTAAACCCGACAGGGAACCCAGATACGCAGTATTTT. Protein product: CASRLNPTGNPDTQYF.